The TCR beta chain under discussion was sequenced for a study of graft-versus-host responses after intestinal transplantation (dated by TCRdb to the early 2020s). In terms of the full investigation: Recipients received multivisceral, liver-intestinal, or isolated intestinal transplants. Every recipient was given anti-thymocyte globulin induction, then maintenance tacrolimus and steroids for 2 to 3 years. Bulk TCR-beta CDR3 sequencing was used to track graft-versus-host and host-versus-graft alloreactive T cell clones in the graft, circulation and bone marrow after intestinal transplantation. Alloreactive clones were identified by sequencing pre-transplant mixed lymphocyte reaction products and comparing them with unstimulated pre-transplant donor and recipient T cells. A cohort of 24 intestinal transplant recipients, including one retransplant, was enrolled, and a few patients lacking pretransplant specimens were excluded. A peak of at least 4% donor T cells among recipient peripheral blood mononuclear cells was the definition used for donor T cell macrochimerism. Rather than going through the commercial service, samples from a few later patients were sequenced in-house on an Illumina MiSeq and processed with MiXCR.

The study at large found these results: In patients with donor T cell macrochimerism, the allografts had high GvH to HvG T cell clonal ratios. GvH clones turned up in recipient bone marrow, with some appearing earlier in ileal mucosa or blood, a pattern consistent with an intestinal mucosal origin. Early after transplant, peak levels of circulating GvH clones were associated with declines in HvG clones. Conclusions were limited by the relatively low number and heterogeneity of intestinal transplant patients.

Turning to this clone: The target of this receptor is not known. It has no much larger one-base neighbor in the sample; base qualities were not kept.

From the germline V gene, CDR1 is MGHRA and CDR2 is YSYEKL. V lost 4 bases and J lost 4 bases; the stretch between them is 17 bases long. Taken from cysteine to phenylalanine, the CDR3 has 16 residues. The only DNA kept is the CDR3, 48 bases in frame from the first base. Preparation of the library involved the immunoSEQ multiplex PCR assay. For most patients, high-throughput TCR-beta CDR3 sequencing of genomic DNA was performed by Adaptive Biotechnologies. Under the source paper's analysis protocol: TCR sequencing data for some 17 patients were retrieved from Adaptive's ImmunoSEQ software; a few other patients were processed with MiXCR and VDJtools. CDR3 nucleotide sequences shared by donor and recipient were removed because the origin of these sequences could not be assigned. To be classed as alloreactive, a clone needed at least 2-fold expansion over unstimulated cells and a minimum CFSE-low frequency of 0.002% (template counts) or 0.001% (read counts). Mappable clones were those detected in sequenced pre-transplant spleen, lymph node, or MLR CFSE-low populations of the donor or recipient. Cumulative frequency of alloreactive clones was calculated as a percentage of all sequences weighted by copy number. TCRdb took over this immuneACCESS table, retaining in-frame rearrangements with V and J assigned. Such tables are incomplete; in checked studies, under half of the missing clones stem from an unresolved V gene, and the remainder is unexplained. V and J calls and clone size follow that table, whereas D and trimming were derived from the DNA. The sample records 9,500 to 14,000 clones, more than 85% of which are singletons. The ten top clones hold approximately 3.6% of the sample.

The time point label, as the study defines it: postoperative day 105 after intestinal transplantation (dayNNNN = postoperative day). In the first month after transplant, blood samples were collected up to 4 times, and after that at least monthly when available. The source is a human patient who received an intestinal transplant, so some T cells may come from the graft donor. The V gene is TRBV4-1 and the J gene is TRBJ1-3; D gene: possibly TRBD1, on 5 matching bases. The sequences come from PBMCs, collected 105 days after intestinal transplantation. In nucleotide form, the sequence is TGCGCCAGCAGCCGCCTTCTTTGGGGGATCGGAAACACCATATATTTT. Protein translation: CASSRLLWGIGNTIYF.